This TCR beta chain originates from a study of T-cell memory formation after mild COVID-19. Study results and limitations: Cross-reactive memory appears to have joined, as suggested by some responding clones showing up in pre-infection memory. Contracting clones from day 15 to 85 had balanced CD4/CD8; later expanders favoured CD4+.

The germline gives CDR1 SGDLS, CDR2 YYNGEE. This CDR3 is built from 17 residues. Trimming at V came to 0 bases and at J to 2 bases, leaving 6 bases not matched to a gene. It was 5'RACE with constant-segment primers that produced the TCR alpha and TCR beta cDNA libraries, which carried sample barcodes and UMIs. One entry per CDR3 protein results from TCRdb running MiXCR on the 5' RACE reads. Of 90,000 to 130,000 distinct CDR3 sequences in the sample, roughly a sixth were seen once. As for this clonotype: The antigen remains unidentified.

The receptor was derived from a man aged 18 to 29 who had mild COVID-19 (a few samples of this study predate the infection). Cell type and time point are not known. Sequenced material: PBMCs or a T cell subset sorted from them (not recorded which). The V gene is TRBV9, the J gene TRBJ2-5, with 11 bases that match TRBD2. The CDR3 sequence: CASSVVPSGGPQETQYF. As DNA, the CDR3 is TGTGCCAGCAGCGTAGTCCCTAGCGGGGGGCCTCAAGAGACCCAGTACTTC.